This entry describes one T cell receptor beta chain. These data originate in a study of blood T cell repertoires in COVID-19. Study as a whole: The samples span acute and convalescent COVID-19 from the United States, Italy and Spain. PBMCs, B-cell-depleted T cells, or T cells were the source of the cDNA or gDNA that made up the material.

In the original workflow: It was from reference gene primer amplification that nucleated cell counts were estimated. Using immunoSEQ multiplex PCR, the repertoire was profiled, and TCRdb retains in-frame clones only, with some absent. The V and J calls and clone size were taken over from that table, and D and trimming were inferred from the DNA. The sample lists roughly 280,000 clones; approximately 89% were seen once. Germline V gives CDR1 MNHEY, CDR2 SMNVEV (reference sequence). The V gene end was trimmed by 6 bases and the J gene end by 5 bases; junction bases not matched to a gene: 8. The CDR3 is 16 amino acids.

The sequence was obtained from a man in his forties with active or convalescent COVID-19. Specimen: peripheral blood. The chain carries TRBV27 and TRBJ2-2; 11 nucleotides line up with TRBD2. CDR3 amino acids: CASSNSGRARTGELFF. The CDR3, as DNA: TGTGCCAGCAGCAATAGCGGGAGGGCCCGGACCGGGGAGCTGTTTTTT.